This T cell receptor (beta chain) derives from a study of T cells in Graves' hyperthyroidism and ophthalmopathy. Amplified TCR beta CDR3 regions derived from RNA transcripts. RT-PCR in the first round (using the HTBI primer set) targeted the TCR CDR3. TCRdb itself ran the multiplex PCR reads through MiXCR, one entry per CDR3 protein. The sample has over 700,000 distinct CDR3 sequences; approximately 40% are singletons. There are many counts of this clonotype. Stable hyperthyroidism: no ophthalmopathy progression over 18 months of follow-up. Patients aged 18 to 65 had newly diagnosed hyperthyroidism lasting under 2 months. The study left out patients who had uncontrolled infection, other autoimmune disease, pregnancy or lactation. CDR1 and CDR2 from the germline V gene are SEHNR and FQNEAQ (reference sequence). The V end was cut by 5 bases, the J end by 1 base, with 14 bases between. The CDR3 has 15 residues.

Sequences were obtained from blood. The TCR was taken from a woman in her thirties or forties with Graves' hyperthyroidism. This chain links TRBV7-9 with TRBJ2-5, with D perhaps given as TRBD1 or TRBD2 (5 bases each). CDR3: CASSATGAIQETQYF. The CDR3 DNA reads TGTGCCAGCAGCGCCACCGGGGCGATCCAAGAGACCCAGTACTTC.